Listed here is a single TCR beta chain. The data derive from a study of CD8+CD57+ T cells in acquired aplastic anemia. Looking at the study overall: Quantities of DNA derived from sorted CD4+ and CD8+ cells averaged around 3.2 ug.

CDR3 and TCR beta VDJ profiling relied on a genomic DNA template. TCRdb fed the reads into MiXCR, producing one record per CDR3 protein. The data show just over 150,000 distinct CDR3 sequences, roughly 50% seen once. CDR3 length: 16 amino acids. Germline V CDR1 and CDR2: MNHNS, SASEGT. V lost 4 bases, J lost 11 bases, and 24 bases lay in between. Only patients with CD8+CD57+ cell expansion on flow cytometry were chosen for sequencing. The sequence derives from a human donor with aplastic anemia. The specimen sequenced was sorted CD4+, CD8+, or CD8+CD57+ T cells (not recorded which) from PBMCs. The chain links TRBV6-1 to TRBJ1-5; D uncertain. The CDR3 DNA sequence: TGTGCCAGCAGTGCCCGAGGAGGGAAAAGGCAATCAGCCCAGCATTTT. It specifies CASSARGGKRQSAQHF.